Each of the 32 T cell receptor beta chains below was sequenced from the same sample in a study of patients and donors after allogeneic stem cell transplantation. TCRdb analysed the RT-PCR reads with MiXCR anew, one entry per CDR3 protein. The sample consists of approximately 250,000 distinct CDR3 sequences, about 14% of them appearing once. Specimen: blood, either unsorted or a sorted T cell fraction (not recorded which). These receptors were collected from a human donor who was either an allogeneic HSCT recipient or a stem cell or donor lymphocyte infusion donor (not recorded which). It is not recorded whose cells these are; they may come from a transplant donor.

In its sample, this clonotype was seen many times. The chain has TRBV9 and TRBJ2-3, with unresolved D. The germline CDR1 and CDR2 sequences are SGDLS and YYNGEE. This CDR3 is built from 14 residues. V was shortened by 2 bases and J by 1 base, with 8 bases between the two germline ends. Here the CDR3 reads CASSVEARTDTQYF. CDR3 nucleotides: TGTGCCAGCAGCGTTGAAGCCCGCACAGATACGCAGTATTTT.

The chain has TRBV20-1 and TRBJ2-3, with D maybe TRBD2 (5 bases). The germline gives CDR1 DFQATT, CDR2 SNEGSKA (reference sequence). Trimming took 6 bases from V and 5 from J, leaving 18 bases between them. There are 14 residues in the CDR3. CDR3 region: CSATGRGSQDTQYF. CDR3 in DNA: TGCAGTGCAACCGGACGGGGTTCTCAAGATACGCAGTATTTT.

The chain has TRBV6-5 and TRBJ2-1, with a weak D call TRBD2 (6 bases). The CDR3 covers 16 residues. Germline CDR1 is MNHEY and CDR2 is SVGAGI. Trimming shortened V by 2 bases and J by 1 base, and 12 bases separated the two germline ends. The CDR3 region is CASSYGGAVSYNEQFF. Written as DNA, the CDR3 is TGTGCCAGCAGTTACGGCGGGGCTGTATCCTACAATGAGCAGTTCTTC.

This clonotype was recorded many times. The CDR3 DNA sequence: TGTGCCAGCAGCACAGGGACAGTGGCCACCGGGGAGCTGTTTTTT. It yields the protein CASSTGTVATGELFF. The chain joins TRBV7-2 to TRBJ2-2; 7 bases align to TRBD1. Unmatched junction bases numbered 7, after V lost 5 bases and J lost 4 bases. Germline V gene sequence: CDR1 SGHTA, CDR2 FQGNSA. This CDR3 contains 15 residues.

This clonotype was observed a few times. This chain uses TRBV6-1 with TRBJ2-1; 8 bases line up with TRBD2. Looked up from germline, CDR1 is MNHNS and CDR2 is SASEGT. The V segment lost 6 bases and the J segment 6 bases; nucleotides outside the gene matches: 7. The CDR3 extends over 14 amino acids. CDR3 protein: CASRREGLGNEQFF. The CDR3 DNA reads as TGTGCCAGCAGACGGGAGGGCCTCGGCAATGAGCAGTTCTTC.

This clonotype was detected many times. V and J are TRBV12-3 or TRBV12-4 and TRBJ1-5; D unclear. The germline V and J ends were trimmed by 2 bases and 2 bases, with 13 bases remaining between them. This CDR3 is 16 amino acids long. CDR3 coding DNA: TGTGCCAGCAGTTTAAGGGTCGGAGGAGGCAATCAGCCCCAGCATTTT. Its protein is CASSLRVGGGNQPQHF.

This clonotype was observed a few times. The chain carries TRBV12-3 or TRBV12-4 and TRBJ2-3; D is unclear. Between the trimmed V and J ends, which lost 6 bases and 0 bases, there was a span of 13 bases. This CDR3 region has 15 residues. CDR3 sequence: CASRLTRWSTDTQYF. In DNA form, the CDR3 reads TGTGCCAGCAGACTGACTCGGTGGAGCACAGATACGCAGTATTTT.

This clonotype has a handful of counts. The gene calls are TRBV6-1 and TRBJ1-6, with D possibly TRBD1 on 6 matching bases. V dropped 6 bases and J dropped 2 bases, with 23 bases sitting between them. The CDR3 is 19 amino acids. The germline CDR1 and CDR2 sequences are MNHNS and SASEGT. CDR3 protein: CASSLTPWGPSAYNSPLHF. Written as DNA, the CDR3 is TGTGCCAGCAGCCTTACTCCTTGGGGGCCGTCCGCCTATAATTCACCCCTCCACTTT.

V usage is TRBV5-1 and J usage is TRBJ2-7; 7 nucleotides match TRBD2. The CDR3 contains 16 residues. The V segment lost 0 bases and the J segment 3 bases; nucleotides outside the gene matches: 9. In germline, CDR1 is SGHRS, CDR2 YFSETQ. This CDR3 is CASSLGGGSRNYEQYF. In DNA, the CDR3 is TGCGCCAGCAGCTTGGGGGGGGGGAGCCGGAACTACGAGCAGTACTTC. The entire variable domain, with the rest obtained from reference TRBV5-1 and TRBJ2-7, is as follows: KAGVTQTPRYLIKTRGQQVTLSCSPISGHRSVSWYQQTPGQGLQFLFEYFSETQRNKGNFPGRFSGRQFSNSRSEMNVSTLELGDSALYLCASSLGGGSRNYEQYFGPGTRLTVT.

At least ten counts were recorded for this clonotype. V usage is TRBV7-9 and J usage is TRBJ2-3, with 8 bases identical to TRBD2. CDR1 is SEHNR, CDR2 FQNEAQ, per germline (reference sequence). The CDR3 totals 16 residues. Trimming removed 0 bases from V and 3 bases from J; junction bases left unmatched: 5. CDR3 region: CASSLASGSNTDTQYF. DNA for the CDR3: TGTGCCAGCAGCTTAGCCAGCGGGAGCAATACAGATACGCAGTATTTT.

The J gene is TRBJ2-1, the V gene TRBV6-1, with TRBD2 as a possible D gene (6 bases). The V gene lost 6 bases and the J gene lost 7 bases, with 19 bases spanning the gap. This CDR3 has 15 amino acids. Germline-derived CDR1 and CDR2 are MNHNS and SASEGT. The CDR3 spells CASRASGLPGNEQFF. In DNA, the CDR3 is TGTGCCAGCAGGGCCTCGGGACTCCCGGGAAATGAGCAGTTCTTC.

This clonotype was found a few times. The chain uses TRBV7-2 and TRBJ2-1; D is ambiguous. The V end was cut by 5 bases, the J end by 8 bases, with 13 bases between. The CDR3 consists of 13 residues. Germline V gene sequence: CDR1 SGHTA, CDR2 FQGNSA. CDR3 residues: CASSPPPWDEQFF. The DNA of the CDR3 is TGTGCCAGCAGCCCTCCCCCGTGGGATGAGCAGTTCTTC.

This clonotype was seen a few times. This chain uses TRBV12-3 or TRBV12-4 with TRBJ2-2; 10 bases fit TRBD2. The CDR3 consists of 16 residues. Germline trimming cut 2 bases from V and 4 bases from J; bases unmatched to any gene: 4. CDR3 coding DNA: TGTGCCAGCAGTTTAAGAGCGGGAGGGGTCACCGGGGAGCTGTTTTTT. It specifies CASSLRAGGVTGELFF.

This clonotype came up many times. For the CDR3, the DNA is TGTGCCAGCAGCTCCGGACAGATCAATCAGCCCCAGCATTTT. It codes for CASSSGQINQPQHF. The chain uses TRBV7-9 and TRBJ1-5, with a possible D match to TRBD1 (6 bases). In germline, CDR1 is SEHNR, CDR2 FQNEAQ (reference sequence). This CDR3 has 14 residues. The V end was cut by 4 bases, the J end by 3 bases, with 10 bases between.

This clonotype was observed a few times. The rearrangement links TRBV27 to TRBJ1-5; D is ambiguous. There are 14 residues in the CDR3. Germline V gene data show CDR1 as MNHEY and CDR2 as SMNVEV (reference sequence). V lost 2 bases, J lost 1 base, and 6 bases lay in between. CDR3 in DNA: TGTGCCAGCAGTTTAGGTTGGAGCAATCAGCCCCAGCATTTT. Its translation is CASSLGWSNQPQHF.

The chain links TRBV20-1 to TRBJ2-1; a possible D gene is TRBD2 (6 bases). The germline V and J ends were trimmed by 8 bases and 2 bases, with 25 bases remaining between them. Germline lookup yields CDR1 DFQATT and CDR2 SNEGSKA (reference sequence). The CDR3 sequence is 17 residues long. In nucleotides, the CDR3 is TGCAGTCCACTTTCTCCTTTAGCGGATACCACCTACAATGAGCAGTTCTTC. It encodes CSPLSPLADTTYNEQFF.

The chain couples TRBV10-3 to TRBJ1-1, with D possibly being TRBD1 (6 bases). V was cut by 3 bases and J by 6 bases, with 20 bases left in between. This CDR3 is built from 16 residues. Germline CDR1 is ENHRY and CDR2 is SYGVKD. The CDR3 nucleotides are TGTGCCATCAGTGAAAGGGGACACGACAGAGGGGCTGAAGCTTTCTTT. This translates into CAISERGHDRGAEAFF.

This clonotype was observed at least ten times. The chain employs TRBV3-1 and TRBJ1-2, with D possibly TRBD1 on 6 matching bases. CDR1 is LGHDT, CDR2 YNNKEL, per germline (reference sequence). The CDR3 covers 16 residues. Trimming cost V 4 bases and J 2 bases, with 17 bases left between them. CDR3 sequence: CASSPGHGQRNYGYTF. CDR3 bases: TGTGCCAGCAGCCCCGGACATGGACAGAGAAACTATGGCTACACCTTC.

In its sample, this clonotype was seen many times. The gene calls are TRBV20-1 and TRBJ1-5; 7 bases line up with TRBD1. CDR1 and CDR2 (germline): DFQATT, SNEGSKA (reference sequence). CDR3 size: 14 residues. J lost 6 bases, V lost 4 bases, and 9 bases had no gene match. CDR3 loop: CSATNAGGGQPQHF. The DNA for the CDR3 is TGCAGTGCTACAAACGCAGGGGGAGGTCAGCCCCAGCATTTT.

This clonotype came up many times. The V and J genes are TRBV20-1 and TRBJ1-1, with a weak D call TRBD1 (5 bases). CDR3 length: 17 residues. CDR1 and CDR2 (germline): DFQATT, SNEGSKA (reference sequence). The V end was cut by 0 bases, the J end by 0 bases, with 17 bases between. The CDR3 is CSARDQGLHKMNTEAFF. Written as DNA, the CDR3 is TGCAGTGCTAGAGATCAGGGACTTCATAAAATGAACACTGAAGCTTTCTTT.

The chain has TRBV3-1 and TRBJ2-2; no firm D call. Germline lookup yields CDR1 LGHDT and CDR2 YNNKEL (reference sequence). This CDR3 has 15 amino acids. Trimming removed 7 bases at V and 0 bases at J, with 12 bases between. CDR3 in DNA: TGTGCCAGCACCACGGAAACGGCGAACACCGGGGAGCTGTTTTTT. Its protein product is CASTTETANTGELFF. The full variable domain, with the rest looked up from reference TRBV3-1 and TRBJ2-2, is DTAVSQTPKYLVTQMGNDKSIKCEQNLGHDTMYWYKQDSKKFLKIMFSYNNKELIINETVPNRFSPKSPDKAHLNLHINSLELGDSAVYFCASTTETANTGELFFGEGSRLTVL.

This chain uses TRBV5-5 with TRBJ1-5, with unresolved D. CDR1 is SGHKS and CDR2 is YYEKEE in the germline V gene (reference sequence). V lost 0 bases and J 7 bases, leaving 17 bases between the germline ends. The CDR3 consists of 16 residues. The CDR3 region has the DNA TGTGCCAGCAGCTTGGAAACAGTGGCCCAAGGGCAGCCCCAGCATTTT. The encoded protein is CASSLETVAQGQPQHF.

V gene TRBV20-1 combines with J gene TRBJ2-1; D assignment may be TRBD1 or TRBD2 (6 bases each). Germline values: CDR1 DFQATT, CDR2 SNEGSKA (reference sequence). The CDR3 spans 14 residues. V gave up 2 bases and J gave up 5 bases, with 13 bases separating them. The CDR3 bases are TGCAGTGCTAGAAGAGGGGGGAGTAACAATGAGCAGTTCTTC. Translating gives CSARRGGSNNEQFF.

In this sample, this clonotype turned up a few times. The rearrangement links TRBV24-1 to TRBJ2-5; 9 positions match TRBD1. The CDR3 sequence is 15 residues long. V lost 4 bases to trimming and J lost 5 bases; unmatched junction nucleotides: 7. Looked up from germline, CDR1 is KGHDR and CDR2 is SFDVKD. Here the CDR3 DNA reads TGTGCCACCAGTGACCCCGGGACAGGGTGGGAGACCCAGTACTTC. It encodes CATSDPGTGWETQYF.

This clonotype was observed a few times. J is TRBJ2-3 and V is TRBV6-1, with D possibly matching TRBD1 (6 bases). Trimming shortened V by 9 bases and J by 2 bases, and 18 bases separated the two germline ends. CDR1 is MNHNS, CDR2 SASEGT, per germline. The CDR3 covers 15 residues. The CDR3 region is CASQVRGADTDTQYF. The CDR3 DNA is TGTGCCAGTCAGGTCAGGGGTGCAGACACAGATACGCAGTATTTT.

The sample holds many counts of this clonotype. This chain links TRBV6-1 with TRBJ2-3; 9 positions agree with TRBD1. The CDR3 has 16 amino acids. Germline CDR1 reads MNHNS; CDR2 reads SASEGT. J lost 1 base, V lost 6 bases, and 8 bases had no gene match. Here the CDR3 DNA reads TGTGCCAGCAGGGCTCCCCGGGACAGGGGCACAGATACGCAGTATTTT. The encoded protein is CASRAPRDRGTDTQYF.

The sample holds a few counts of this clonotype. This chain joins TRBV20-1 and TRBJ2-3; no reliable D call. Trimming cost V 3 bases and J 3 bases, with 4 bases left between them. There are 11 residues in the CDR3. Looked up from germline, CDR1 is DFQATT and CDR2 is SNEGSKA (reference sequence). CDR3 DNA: TGCAGTGCTAGTTTTACAGATACGCAGTATTTT. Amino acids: CSASFTDTQYF.

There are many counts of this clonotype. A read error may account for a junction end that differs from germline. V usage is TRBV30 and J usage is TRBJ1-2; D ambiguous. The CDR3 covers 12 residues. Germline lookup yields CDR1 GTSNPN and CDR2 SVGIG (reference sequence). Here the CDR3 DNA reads TGTGCCTGGAGCGCGGACCGGGTTCGATCGGCCTTC. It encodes CAWSADRVRSAF.

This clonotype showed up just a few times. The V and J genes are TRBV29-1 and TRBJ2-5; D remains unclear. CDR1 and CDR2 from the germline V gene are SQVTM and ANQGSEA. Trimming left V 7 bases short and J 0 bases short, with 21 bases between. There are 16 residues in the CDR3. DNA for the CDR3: TGCAGCGCTCTGTTGACGACGGACGCCAACCAAGAGACCCAGTACTTC. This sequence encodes CSALLTTDANQETQYF.

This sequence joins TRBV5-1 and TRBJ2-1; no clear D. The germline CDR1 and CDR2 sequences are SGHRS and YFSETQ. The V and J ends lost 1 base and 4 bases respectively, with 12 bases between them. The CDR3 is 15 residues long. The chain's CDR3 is CASSLSSQSYNEQFF. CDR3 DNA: TGCGCCAGCAGCTTGAGTAGCCAATCATACAATGAGCAGTTCTTC.

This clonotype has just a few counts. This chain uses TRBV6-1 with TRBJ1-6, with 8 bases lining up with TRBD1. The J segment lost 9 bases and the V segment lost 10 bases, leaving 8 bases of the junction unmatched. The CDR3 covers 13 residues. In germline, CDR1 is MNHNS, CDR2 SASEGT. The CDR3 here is CATTGQEASPLHF. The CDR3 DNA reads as TGTGCCACGACGGGACAGGAGGCTTCACCCCTCCACTTT.

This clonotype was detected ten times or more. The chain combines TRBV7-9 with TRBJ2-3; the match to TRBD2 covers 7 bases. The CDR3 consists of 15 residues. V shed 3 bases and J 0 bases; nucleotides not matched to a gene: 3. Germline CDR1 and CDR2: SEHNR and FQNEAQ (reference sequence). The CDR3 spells CASSFGGTSTDTQYF. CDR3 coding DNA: TGTGCCAGCAGCTTCGGGGGGACTAGCACAGATACGCAGTATTTT.